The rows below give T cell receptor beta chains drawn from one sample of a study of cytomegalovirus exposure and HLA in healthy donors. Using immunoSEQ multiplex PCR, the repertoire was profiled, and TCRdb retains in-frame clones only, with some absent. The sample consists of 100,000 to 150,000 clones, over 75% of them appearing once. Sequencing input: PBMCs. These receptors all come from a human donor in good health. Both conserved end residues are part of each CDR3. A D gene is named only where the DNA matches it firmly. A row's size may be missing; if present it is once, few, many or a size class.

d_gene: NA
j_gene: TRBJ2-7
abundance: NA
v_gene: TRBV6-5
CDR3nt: TGTGCCAGCAGTTACCGCCCCACCTACTACGAGCAGTACTTC
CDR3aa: CASSYRPTYYEQYF

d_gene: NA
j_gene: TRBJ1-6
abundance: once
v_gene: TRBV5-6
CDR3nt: TGTGCCAGCAGCCAAACTCCCCGGCGGGTAAATTCACCCCTCCACTTT
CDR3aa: CASSQTPRRVNSPLHF

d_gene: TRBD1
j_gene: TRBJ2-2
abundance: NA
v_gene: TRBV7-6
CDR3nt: TGTGCCAGCAGTGCTAGGGGCAGGGGGAGCCCCGGGGAGCTGTTTTTT
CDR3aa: CASSARGRGSPGELFF

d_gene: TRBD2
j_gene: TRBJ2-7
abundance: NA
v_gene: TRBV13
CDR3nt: TGTGCCAGCAGCCCGACTAGCGGAAGATACGAGCAGTACTTC
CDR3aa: CASSPTSGRYEQYF

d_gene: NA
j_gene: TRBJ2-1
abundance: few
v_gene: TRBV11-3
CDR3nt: TGTGCCAGCAGCTTAGATCGGTACAATGAGCAGTTCTTC
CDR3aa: CASSLDRYNEQFF

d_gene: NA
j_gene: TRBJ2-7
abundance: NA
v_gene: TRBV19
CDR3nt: TGTGCCAGTAGTATTTTAGGAGGGAACGAGCAGTACTTC
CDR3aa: CASSILGGNEQYF

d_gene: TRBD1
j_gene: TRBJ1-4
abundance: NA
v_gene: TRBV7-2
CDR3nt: TGTGCCAGCAGCTTAGGGACAGGGGGCAGGAGGACTAATGAAAAACTGTTTTTT
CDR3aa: CASSLGTGGRRTNEKLFF

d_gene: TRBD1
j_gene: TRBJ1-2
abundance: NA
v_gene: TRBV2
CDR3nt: TGTGCCAGCAGTGAGGTGGGGACAGGGGGGAACTATGGCTACACCTTC
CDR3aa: CASSEVGTGGNYGYTF

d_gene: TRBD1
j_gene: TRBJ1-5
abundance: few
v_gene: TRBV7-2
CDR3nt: TGTGCCAGCAGCACGACAGGGAATAGCAATCAGCCCCAGCATTTT
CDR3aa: CASSTTGNSNQPQHF

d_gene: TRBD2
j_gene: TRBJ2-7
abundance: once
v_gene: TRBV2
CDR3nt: TGTGCCAGCAGGGGCGGACTAGCGGGGTCCTACGAGCAGTACTTC
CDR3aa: CASRGGLAGSYEQYF

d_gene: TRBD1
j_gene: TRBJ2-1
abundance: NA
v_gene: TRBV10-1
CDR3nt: TGCGCCAGCAGGGACAGGGGGAATGAGCAGTTCTTC
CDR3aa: CASRDRGNEQFF

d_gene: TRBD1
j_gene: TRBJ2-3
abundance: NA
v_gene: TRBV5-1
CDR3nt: TGCGCCAGCAGCCCGGGACAGGGATTTCCAGATACGCAGTATTTT
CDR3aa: CASSPGQGFPDTQYF

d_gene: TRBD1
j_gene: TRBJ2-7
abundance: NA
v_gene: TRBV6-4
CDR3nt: TGTGCCAGCAGTGGCCTTGGGACAGGGGAATGTTGGGAGCAGTACTTC
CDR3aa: CASSGLGTGECWEQYF

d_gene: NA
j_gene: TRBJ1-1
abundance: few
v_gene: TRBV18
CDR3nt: TGTGCCAGCTCACCACAGGAGATTACTGAAGCTTTCTTT
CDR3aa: CASSPQEITEAFF

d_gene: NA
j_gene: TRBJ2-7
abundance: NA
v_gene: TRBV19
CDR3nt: TGTGCCAGTAGTATAGTCGCTCTCGGGGAGCACGAGCAGTACTTC
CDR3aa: CASSIVALGEHEQYF

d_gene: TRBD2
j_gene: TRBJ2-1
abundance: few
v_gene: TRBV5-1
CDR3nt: TGCGCCAGCAGCTTGGGACTAGCGGGATACTACAATGAGCAGTTCTTC
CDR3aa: CASSLGLAGYYNEQFF

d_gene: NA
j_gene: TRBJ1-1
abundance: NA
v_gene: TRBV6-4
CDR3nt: TGTGCCATCGCCGGCGGACATCAGAACACTGAAGCTTTCTTT
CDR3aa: CAIAGGHQNTEAFF

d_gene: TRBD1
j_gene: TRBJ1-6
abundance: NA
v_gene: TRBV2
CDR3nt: TGTGCCAGCAGTGACCCAGGACAGGAGAATTCACCCCTCCACTTT
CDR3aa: CASSDPGQENSPLHF

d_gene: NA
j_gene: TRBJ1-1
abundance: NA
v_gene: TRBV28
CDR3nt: TGTGCCAGCCGGGTTGGACCCGGGGGGACTGAAGCTTTCTTT
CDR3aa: CASRVGPGGTEAFF

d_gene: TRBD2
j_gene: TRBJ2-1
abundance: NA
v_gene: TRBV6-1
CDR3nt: TGTGCCAGCAGTGAAAATACGGGGGGGGGAAGGAATGAGCAGTTCTTC
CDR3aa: CASSENTGGGRNEQFF

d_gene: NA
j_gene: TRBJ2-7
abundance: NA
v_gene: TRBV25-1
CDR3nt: TGTGCCAGCAGTGAATTCCTAGCTAAGCAGTACTTC
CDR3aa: CASSEFLAKQYF

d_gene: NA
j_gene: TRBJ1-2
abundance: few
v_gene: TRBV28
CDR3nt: TGTGCCAGCTTTAGCCCAAGCTATGGCTACACCTTC
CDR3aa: CASFSPSYGYTF

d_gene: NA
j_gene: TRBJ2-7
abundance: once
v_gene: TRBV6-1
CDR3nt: TGTGCCAGCTCCATACAGGGTGGGGCCTCCTACGAGCAGTACTTC
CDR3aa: CASSIQGGASYEQYF

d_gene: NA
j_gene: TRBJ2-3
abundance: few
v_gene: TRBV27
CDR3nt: TGTGCCAGCAGTTTCGAGGGAGCAATAGATACGCAGTATTTT
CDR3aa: CASSFEGAIDTQYF

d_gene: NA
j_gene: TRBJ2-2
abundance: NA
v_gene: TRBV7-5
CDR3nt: TGTGTCAGAAGCTTAGACGGCGGGAGGGCCAACACCGGGGAGCTGTTTTTT
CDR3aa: CVRSLDGGRANTGELFF

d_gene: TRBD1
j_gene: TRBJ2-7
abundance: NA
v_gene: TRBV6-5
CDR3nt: TGTGCCAGCAGTCGCCTCGGGACAGGGAGCGACGAGCAGTACTTC
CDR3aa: CASSRLGTGSDEQYF

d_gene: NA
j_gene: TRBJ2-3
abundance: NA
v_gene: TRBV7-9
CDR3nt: TGTGCCAGCAGCTTGAGCGGTCACACAGATACGCAGTATTTT
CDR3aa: CASSLSGHTDTQYF